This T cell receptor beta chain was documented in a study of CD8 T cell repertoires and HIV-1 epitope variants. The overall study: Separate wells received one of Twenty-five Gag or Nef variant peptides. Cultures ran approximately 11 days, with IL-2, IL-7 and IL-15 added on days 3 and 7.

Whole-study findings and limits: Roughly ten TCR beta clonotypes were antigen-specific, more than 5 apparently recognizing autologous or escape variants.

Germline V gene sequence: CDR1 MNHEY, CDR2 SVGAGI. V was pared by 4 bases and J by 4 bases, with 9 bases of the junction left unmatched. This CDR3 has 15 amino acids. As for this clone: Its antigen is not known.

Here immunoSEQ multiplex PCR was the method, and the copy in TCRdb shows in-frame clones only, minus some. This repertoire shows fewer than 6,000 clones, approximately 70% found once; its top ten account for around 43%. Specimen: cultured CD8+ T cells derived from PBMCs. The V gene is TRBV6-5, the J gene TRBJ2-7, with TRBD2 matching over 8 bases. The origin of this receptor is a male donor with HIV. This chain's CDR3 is CASSSIEAGVYEQYF. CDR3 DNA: TGTGCCAGCAGTTCAATAGAAGCGGGGGTTTACGAGCAGTACTTC.